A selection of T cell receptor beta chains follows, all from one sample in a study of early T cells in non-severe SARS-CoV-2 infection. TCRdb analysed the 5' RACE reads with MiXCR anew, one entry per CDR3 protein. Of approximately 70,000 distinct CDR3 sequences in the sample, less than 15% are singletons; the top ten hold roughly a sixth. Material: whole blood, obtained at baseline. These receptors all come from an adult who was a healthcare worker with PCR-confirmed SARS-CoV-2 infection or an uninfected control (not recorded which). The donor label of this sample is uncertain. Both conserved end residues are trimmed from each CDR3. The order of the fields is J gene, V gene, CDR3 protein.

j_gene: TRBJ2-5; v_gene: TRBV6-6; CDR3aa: ASGETQY
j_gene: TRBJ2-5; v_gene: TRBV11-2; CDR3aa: ASSLGVKETQY
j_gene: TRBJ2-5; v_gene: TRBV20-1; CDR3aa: SAPKTGGAETQY
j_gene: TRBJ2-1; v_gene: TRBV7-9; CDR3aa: ASSSIAGEQF
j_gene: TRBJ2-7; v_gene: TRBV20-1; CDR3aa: SARREGYEQY
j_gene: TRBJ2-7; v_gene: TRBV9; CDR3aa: ASSVSGGIYEQY
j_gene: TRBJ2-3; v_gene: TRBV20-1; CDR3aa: SAATSGTDTQY
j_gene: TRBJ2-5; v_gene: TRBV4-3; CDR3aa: ASSQDPRTAAETQY
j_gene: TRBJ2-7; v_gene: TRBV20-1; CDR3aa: SAQRALGTYEQY
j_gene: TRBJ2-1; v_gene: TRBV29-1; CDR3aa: SATGDTNSYNEQF
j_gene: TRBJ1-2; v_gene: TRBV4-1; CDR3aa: ASSHPAGGGAYGYT
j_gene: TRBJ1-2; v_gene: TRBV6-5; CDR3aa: ASSYMGRYGYT